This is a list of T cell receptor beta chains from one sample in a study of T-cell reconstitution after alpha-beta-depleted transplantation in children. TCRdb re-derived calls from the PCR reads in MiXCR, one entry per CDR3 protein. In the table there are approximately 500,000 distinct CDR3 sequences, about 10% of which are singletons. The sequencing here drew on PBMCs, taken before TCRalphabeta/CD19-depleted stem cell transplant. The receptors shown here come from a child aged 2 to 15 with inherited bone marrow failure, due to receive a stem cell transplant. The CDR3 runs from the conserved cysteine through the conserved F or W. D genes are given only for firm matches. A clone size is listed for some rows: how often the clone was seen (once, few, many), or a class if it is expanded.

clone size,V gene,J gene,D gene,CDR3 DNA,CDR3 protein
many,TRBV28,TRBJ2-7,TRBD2,TGTGCCAGCAGTTCATACTTCTTGGGACTAGCGGGAGGAACAGATGCCTACGAGCAGTACTTC,CASSSYFLGLAGGTDAYEQYF
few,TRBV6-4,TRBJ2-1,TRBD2,TGTGCCAGCAGTGACTCGGGACTAGCGCACTACAATGAGCAGTTCTTC,CASSDSGLAHYNEQFF
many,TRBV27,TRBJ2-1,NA,TGTGCCAGCAGTTTCGAAAGGGGTTATGAGCAGTTCTTC,CASSFERGYEQFF
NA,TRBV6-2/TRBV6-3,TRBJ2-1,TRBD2,TGTGCCAGCAGACCCATTTTAGGACTAGCGGGCTTGAGCTCCTACAATGAGCAGTTCTTC,CASRPILGLAGLSSYNEQFF
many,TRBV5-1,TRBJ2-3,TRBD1,TGCGCCAGCAGCTTCCGGACAGGGAAGGAAGATACGCAGTATTTT,CASSFRTGKEDTQYF
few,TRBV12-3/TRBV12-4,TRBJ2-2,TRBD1,TGTGCCAGCACCGGGGGACAGGGGGCTTCTCACCTCACCGGGGAGCTGTTTTTT,CASTGGQGASHLTGELFF
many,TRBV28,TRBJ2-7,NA,TGTGCCAGCACTACATCGGGAGCCAACGAGCAGTACTTC,CASTTSGANEQYF
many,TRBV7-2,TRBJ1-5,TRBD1,TGTGCCAGCAGCTTGACAGGGGGGAACAATCAGCCCCAGCATTTT,CASSLTGGNNQPQHF
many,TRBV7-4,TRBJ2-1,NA,TGTGCCAGCAGCGGACCGCCTCCCTACAATGAGCAGTTCTTC,CASSGPPPYNEQFF
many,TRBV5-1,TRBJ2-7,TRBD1,TGCGCCAGCAGCTTGTGGACAGGGGCGGCCCACGAGCAGTACTTC,CASSLWTGAAHEQYF
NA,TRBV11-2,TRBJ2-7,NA,TGTGCCAGCAGCCGGAGAATAATGAACTACGAGCAGTACTTC,CASSRRIMNYEQYF
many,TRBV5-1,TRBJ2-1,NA,TGCGCCAGCAGTTCGGACAGCCTACAGGATGAGCAGTTCTTC,CASSSDSLQDEQFF
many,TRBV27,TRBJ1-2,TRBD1,TGTGCCAGCAGCAGTTACTGGGACAGGGAGGCCTATGGCTACACCTTC,CASSSYWDREAYGYTF
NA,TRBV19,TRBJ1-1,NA,TGTGCCAGTAGTATGCTGCGTGAAGCTTTCTTT,CASSMLREAFF
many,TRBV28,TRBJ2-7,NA,TGTGCCAGCAGTTTCCAAGCCTACGAGCAGTACTTC,CASSFQAYEQYF
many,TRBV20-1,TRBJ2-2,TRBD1,TGCAGTGCTAGTGTAGGACAGGGGGATGCCGGGGAGCTGTTTTTT,CSASVGQGDAGELFF
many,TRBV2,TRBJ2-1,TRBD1,TGTGCCAGCGCTTACAGGGGGTTGTTCAATGAGCAGTTCTTC,CASAYRGLFNEQFF
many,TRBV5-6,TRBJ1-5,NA,TGTGCCAGCAGCTCCGGGACACCTTATAGCAATCAGCCCCAGCATTTT,CASSSGTPYSNQPQHF
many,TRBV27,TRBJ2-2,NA,TGTGCCAGCAGTTTAGTTTTGGGAACGAGCACCGGGGAGCTGTTTTTT,CASSLVLGTSTGELFF
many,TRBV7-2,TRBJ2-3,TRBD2,TGTGCCAGCAGCGGGGGAACTAGCGGGAAGTACCCAGATACGCAGTATTTT,CASSGGTSGKYPDTQYF
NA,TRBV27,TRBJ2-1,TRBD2,TGTGCCAGCAGTCTCCGACTAGCGGGGGTACCCCCACCTGAGCAGTTCTTC,CASSLRLAGVPPPEQFF
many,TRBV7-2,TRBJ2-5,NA,TGTGCCAGCAGCTTGGGCCTAGTGGTAGAGACCCAGTACTTC,CASSLGLVVETQYF
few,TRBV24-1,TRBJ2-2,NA,TGTGCCACCAGTGATGCGCTAGCTCCCAACACCGGGGAGCTGTTTTTT,CATSDALAPNTGELFF
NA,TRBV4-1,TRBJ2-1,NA,TGCGCCAGCAGCCTCCACCAAAACAAGGGGGGAGGCTCCTACAATGAGCAGTTCTTC,CASSLHQNKGGGSYNEQFF
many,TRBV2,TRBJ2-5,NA,TGTGCCAGCAGTCCCTCTCCCAATAGCCAAGAGACCCAGTACTTC,CASSPSPNSQETQYF
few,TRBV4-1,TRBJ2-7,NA,TGCGCCAGCAGCCAAGAGGGGGGGGCGGGAAGCTCCTACGAGCAGTACTTC,CASSQEGGAGSSYEQYF
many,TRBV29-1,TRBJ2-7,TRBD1,TGCAGCGTTGTATGGGACAGGGGGGGCTACGAGCAGTACTTC,CSVVWDRGGYEQYF
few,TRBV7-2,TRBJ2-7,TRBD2,TGTGCCAGCAGCCCACGGCGGGAGGTCGTCTACGAGCAGTACTTC,CASSPRREVVYEQYF
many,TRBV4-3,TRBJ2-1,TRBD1,TGCGCCAGCAGCCAAAAGGTCAGACAGGGCTTCGATGAGCAGTTCTTC,CASSQKVRQGFDEQFF
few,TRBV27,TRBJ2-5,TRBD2,TGTGCCAGCAGCCGAGGTAGCGGGAGCAGTGAGACCCAGTACTTC,CASSRGSGSSETQYF
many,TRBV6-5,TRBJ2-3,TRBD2,TGTGCCAGCAGTTTGCTAGCGGGAGGGCCGGAAGATACGCAGTATTTT,CASSLLAGGPEDTQYF
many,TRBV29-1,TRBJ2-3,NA,TGCAGCGCAGGGCCTCAAGCCCGCACAGATACGCAGTATTTT,CSAGPQARTDTQYF
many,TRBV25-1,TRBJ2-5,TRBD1,TGTGCCAGCAGCCGGGGACAGACCCACCAAGAGACCCAGTACTTC,CASSRGQTHQETQYF
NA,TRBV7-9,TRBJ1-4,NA,TGTGCCAGCAGCCAACCGGGACGGCTAAATGAAAAACTGTTTTTT,CASSQPGRLNEKLFF
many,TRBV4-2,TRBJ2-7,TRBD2,TGTGCCAGCAGACTGACTAGCGGGAGTCCCTACGAGCAGTACTTC,CASRLTSGSPYEQYF
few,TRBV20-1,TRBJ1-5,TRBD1,TGCAGTGCTCGCACCGGGACAGGGAACAATCAGCCCCAGCATTTT,CSARTGTGNNQPQHF
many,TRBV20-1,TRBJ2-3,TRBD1,TGCAGTGCTCAACCGGGACAGGGCACAGATACGCAGTATTTT,CSAQPGQGTDTQYF